Below are 24 T cell receptor beta chains sequenced from a single sample in a study of OX40 agonist ivuxolimab in advanced cancers. Sequenced by immunoSEQ multiplex PCR; TCRdb stores in-frame clones only, minus some. The sample consists of some 50,000 clones, 75% to 90% of them appearing once. The material sequenced was CD4+ or CD8+ T cells sorted from blood, taken in a trial of the OX40 agonist ivuxolimab. The receptors derive from an adult with an advanced solid tumor such as melanoma, head and neck, liver or kidney cancer.

In this sample, this clone turned up once. The chain is built from TRBV9 and TRBJ2-7, with no clear D. The CDR3 is made up of 20 amino acids. Looked up from germline, CDR1 is SGDLS and CDR2 is YYNGEE. V lost 0 bases and J lost 6, with 31 bases in between. The CDR3 sequence: CASSVGAGASQGRSYAEQYF. In DNA, the CDR3 is TGTGCCAGCAGCGTAGGGGCCGGAGCGAGCCAAGGCCGGAGTTATGCCGAGCAGTACTTC. Based on the CDR3 plus reference TRBV9 and TRBJ2-7, the full variable domain is DSGVTQTPKHLITATGQRVTLRCSPRSGDLSVYWYQQSLDQGLQFLIQYYNGEERAKGNILERFSAQQFPDLHSELNLSSLELGDSALYFCASSVGAGASQGRSYAEQYFGPGTRLTVT.

This clone is labeled medium-sized. The J gene is TRBJ2-7, the V gene TRBV6-5; no reliable D call. Germline V gives CDR1 MNHEY, CDR2 SVGAGI. Trimming took 5 bases from V and 2 from J, leaving 16 bases between them. The CDR3 has 15 residues. This chain's CDR3 is CASSPDIAPTYEQYF. DNA for the CDR3: TGTGCCAGCAGTCCCGACATTGCCCCAACCTACGAGCAGTACTTC.

This clone was recorded only once. The chain combines TRBV28 with TRBJ1-4, with D hard to call. CDR1 and CDR2 from the germline V gene are MDHEN and SYDVKM. The V and J ends lost 9 bases and 4 bases respectively, with 12 bases between them. CDR3 length: 13 residues. The CDR3 region is CASGKTINEKLFF. In DNA form, the CDR3 reads TGTGCCAGTGGCAAGACCATTAATGAAAAACTGTTTTTT.

CDR3: CASSESHLMNTEAFF. The DNA of the CDR3 is TGTGCCAGCAGTGAATCCCACCTTATGAACACTGAAGCTTTCTTT. The rearrangement uses TRBV2 and TRBJ1-1; D is undetermined. The V end lost 2 bases, the J end lost 0 bases, and 10 bases lay between the germline ends. The germline V gene has CDR1 SNHLY and CDR2 FYNNEI. CDR3 length: 15 amino acids.

The chain has TRBV2 and TRBJ1-4; no reliable D call. V was cut by 7 bases and J by 5 bases, with 11 bases left in between. CDR1 and CDR2 from the germline V gene are SNHLY and FYNNEI. The CDR3 contains 13 residues. The chain's CDR3 is CASNRQQNEKLFF. The CDR3, as DNA: TGTGCCAGCAATCGGCAGCAAAATGAAAAACTGTTTTTT.

The chain joins TRBV7-3 to TRBJ2-5; 8 bases line up with TRBD1. J was trimmed by 5 bases and V by 5 bases; bases with no gene match: 7. Per germline, CDR1 SGHTA and CDR2 FQGTGA. The CDR3 is 14 amino acids. The CDR3 sequence: CASSPQGAGETQYF. CDR3 bases: TGTGCCAGCAGCCCTCAGGGGGCCGGGGAGACCCAGTACTTC.

The chain carries TRBV2 and TRBJ1-1, with D perhaps matching TRBD1 (6 bases). The CDR3 covers 14 residues. V was pared by 2 bases and J by 0 bases, with 7 bases between. CDR1 is SNHLY, CDR2 FYNNEI, per germline. Here the CDR3 reads CASSEQGMNTEAFF. The CDR3 nucleotides read TGTGCCAGCAGTGAACAGGGGATGAACACTGAAGCTTTCTTT.

V gene TRBV5-1 combines with J gene TRBJ2-7; D remains ambiguous. The CDR3 consists of 14 residues. Per germline, CDR1 SGHRS and CDR2 YFSETQ. V lost 7 bases and J 3 bases, leaving 17 bases between the germline ends. The CDR3 region has the DNA TGCGCCAGCTCGTCCGGAACGGAGAACTACGAGCAGTACTTC. This gives the protein CASSSGTENYEQYF.

The chain has TRBV6-1 and TRBJ2-7; the D gene is possibly TRBD2 (7 bases). This CDR3 has 15 amino acids. Germline assignment: CDR1 MNHNS and CDR2 SASEGT. Between the trimmed V and J ends, which lost 3 bases and 2 bases, there was a span of 14 bases. The DNA of the CDR3 is TGTGCCAGCAGTGAGAGGGGGGGACCGACCTACGAGCAGTACTTC. Translation gives CASSERGGPTYEQYF.

The chain combines TRBV20-1 with TRBJ2-5; D is unresolved. The V and J ends lost 0 bases and 5 bases respectively, with 4 bases between them. Germline V CDR1 and CDR2: DFQATT, SNEGSKA (reference sequence). The CDR3 loop spans 11 amino acids. The CDR3 nucleotides read TGCAGTGCTAGAGAGGGGGAGACCCAGTACTTC. This translates into CSAREGETQYF.

V gene TRBV10-3 combines with J gene TRBJ2-3; 15 nucleotides agree with TRBD2. Losses at the gene ends were 9 bases for V and 4 bases for J; bases not matched to a gene: 2. CDR3 length equals 14 residues. Germline CDR1 reads ENHRY; CDR2 reads SYGVKD. The CDR3: CAIGTSGGPDTQYF. The CDR3 nucleotides are TGTGCCATAGGGACTAGCGGGGGGCCAGATACGCAGTATTTT.

This clone was picked up one time. The rearrangement links TRBV18 to TRBJ2-7; possible D gene TRBD2, 5 bases. Germline V gives CDR1 KGHSH, CDR2 LQKENI. This CDR3 has 13 amino acids. V was shortened by 8 bases and J by 3 bases, with 14 bases between the two germline ends. DNA for the CDR3: TGTGCCAGCGCCGAGTGGGGAGTCTACGAGCAGTACTTC. Protein: CASAEWGVYEQYF.

The chain uses TRBV28 and TRBJ1-1, with a possible D match to TRBD1 (5 bases). The CDR3 runs to 11 residues. Trimming removed 5 bases from V and 11 bases from J, with 12 bases in between. Germline CDR1 is MDHEN and CDR2 is SYDVKM. CDR3 residues: CASSPWGDAFF. In DNA, the CDR3 is TGTGCCAGCAGTCCGTGGGGGGACGCTTTCTTT.

This chain joins TRBV5-4 and TRBJ2-2; the D gene is possibly TRBD1 (6 bases). The V end lost 0 bases, the J end lost 8 bases, and 8 bases lay between the germline ends. Germline V gives CDR1 SGHNT, CDR2 YYREEE (reference sequence). The CDR3 sequence is 13 residues long. The CDR3 nucleotides read TGTGCCAGCAGCTTGGCCGGACAGGGGGAGCTGTTTTTT. It yields the protein CASSLAGQGELFF. Drawing the rest from reference TRBV5-4 and TRBJ2-2, the complete variable domain is ETGVTQSPTHLIKTRGQQVTLRCSSQSGHNTVSWYQQALGQGPQFIFQYYREEENGRGNFPPRFSGLQFPNYSSELNVNALELDDSALYLCASSLAGQGELFFGEGSRLTVL.

The chain couples TRBV11-2 to TRBJ2-1, with D tentatively TRBD2 (5 bases). Germline V lookup: CDR1 SGHAT, CDR2 FQNNGV. Trimming removed 5 bases from V and 15 bases from J, with 14 bases in between. CDR3 length: 11 residues. CDR3 protein: CASSPRTRGFF. CDR3 DNA sequence: TGTGCCAGCAGCCCCCGGACCCGGGGGTTCTTC.

The chain carries TRBV5-1 and TRBJ2-5, with D uncertain. Germline V gives CDR1 SGHRS, CDR2 YFSETQ. The CDR3 totals 15 residues. The germline V and J ends were trimmed by 3 bases and 2 bases, with 14 bases remaining between them. CDR3 amino acids: CASSSGRPAQETQYF. The DNA for the CDR3 is TGCGCCAGCAGCTCCGGACGGCCGGCTCAAGAGACCCAGTACTTC.

This chain uses TRBV6-1 with TRBJ1-2; 11 bases are shared with TRBD1. Germline CDR1 reads MNHNS; CDR2 reads SASEGT. The CDR3 has 13 residues. Germline trimming cut 5 bases from V and 8 bases from J; bases unmatched to any gene: 4. The CDR3 coding sequence is TGTGCCAGCAGTCAGGACAGGGGGCAGGGCTACACCTTC. This gives the protein CASSQDRGQGYTF.

The chain links TRBV5-6 to TRBJ2-2, with a tentative D call TRBD1 (6 bases). The V gene's germline CDR1 is SGHDT and CDR2 YYEEEE. V lost 4 bases, J lost 7 bases, and 20 bases lay in between. The CDR3 contains 16 residues. In nucleotides, the CDR3 is TGTGCCAGCAGCCAAAGGCTGGGGGCCGGGGTCGGGGAGCTGTTTTTT. Translation: CASSQRLGAGVGELFF. Supplemented by reference TRBV5-6 and TRBJ2-2, the full variable domain reads DAGVTQSPTHLIKTRGQQVTLRCSPKSGHDTVSWYQQALGQGPQFIFQYYEEEERQRGNFPDRFSGHQFPNYSSELNVNALLLGDSALYLCASSQRLGAGVGELFFGEGSRLTVL.

The V gene is TRBV6-5, the J gene TRBJ2-7; 7 nucleotides match TRBD1. V lost 6 bases, J lost 3 bases, and 8 bases stayed unmatched. CDR1 is MNHEY, CDR2 SVGAGI, per germline. The CDR3 spans 14 residues. The chain's CDR3 is CASSPGTASYEQYF. The CDR3 nucleotides are TGTGCCAGCAGCCCCGGGACAGCAAGCTACGAGCAGTACTTC.

CDR3 protein: CASSADSSNQPQHF. The CDR3 DNA sequence: TGTGCCAGCAGTGCCGACAGTAGCAATCAGCCCCAGCATTTT. V gene TRBV2 combines with J gene TRBJ1-5; D is perhaps TRBD1 (5 bases). V lost 4 bases and J 0 bases, leaving 7 bases between the germline ends. The CDR3 runs to 14 residues. From germline, CDR1 is SNHLY and CDR2 FYNNEI.

The CDR3, as DNA: TGTGCCACCAGCAGAGATGACACGATCTTAGAAGCTTTCTTT. This encodes CATSRDDTILEAFF. The genes are TRBV15 and TRBJ1-1; D gene unclear. Germline CDR1 LNHNV, CDR2 YYDKDF (reference sequence). V was shortened by 0 bases and J by 8 bases, with 13 bases between the two germline ends. The CDR3 loop spans 14 amino acids.

The chain's CDR3 is CASNRGGSYNEQFF. CDR3 nucleotide sequence: TGTGCCAGCAACAGAGGGGGTTCCTACAATGAGCAGTTCTTC. The chain has TRBV6-5 and TRBJ2-1; tentative D call: TRBD1 (6 bases). Germline assignment: CDR1 MNHEY and CDR2 SVGAGI. CDR3 length: 14 amino acids. Trimming shortened V by 7 bases and J by 1 base, and 11 bases separated the two germline ends.

Concerning this clone itself: The same CDR3 arises from other DNA sequences in this sample as well. The chain joins TRBV18 to TRBJ2-5; D may be TRBD1 (6 bases). This CDR3 region has 13 residues. Germline-derived CDR1 and CDR2 are KGHSH and LQKENI. Trimming removed 3 bases from V and 2 bases from J, with 7 bases in between. The CDR3 reads CASSPGQQETQYF. CDR3 sequence (DNA): TGTGCCAGCTCACCTGGACAGCAAGAGACCCAGTACTTC.

The chain couples TRBV5-1 to TRBJ2-7, with TRBD1 matching over 8 bases. Germline trimming cut 4 bases from V and 3 bases from J; bases unmatched to any gene: 3. Looked up from germline, CDR1 is SGHRS and CDR2 is YFSETQ. CDR3 length equals 13 residues. CDR3 bases: TGCGCCAGCAGCCCCACAGGGGGCTACGAGCAGTACTTC. Translating gives CASSPTGGYEQYF.